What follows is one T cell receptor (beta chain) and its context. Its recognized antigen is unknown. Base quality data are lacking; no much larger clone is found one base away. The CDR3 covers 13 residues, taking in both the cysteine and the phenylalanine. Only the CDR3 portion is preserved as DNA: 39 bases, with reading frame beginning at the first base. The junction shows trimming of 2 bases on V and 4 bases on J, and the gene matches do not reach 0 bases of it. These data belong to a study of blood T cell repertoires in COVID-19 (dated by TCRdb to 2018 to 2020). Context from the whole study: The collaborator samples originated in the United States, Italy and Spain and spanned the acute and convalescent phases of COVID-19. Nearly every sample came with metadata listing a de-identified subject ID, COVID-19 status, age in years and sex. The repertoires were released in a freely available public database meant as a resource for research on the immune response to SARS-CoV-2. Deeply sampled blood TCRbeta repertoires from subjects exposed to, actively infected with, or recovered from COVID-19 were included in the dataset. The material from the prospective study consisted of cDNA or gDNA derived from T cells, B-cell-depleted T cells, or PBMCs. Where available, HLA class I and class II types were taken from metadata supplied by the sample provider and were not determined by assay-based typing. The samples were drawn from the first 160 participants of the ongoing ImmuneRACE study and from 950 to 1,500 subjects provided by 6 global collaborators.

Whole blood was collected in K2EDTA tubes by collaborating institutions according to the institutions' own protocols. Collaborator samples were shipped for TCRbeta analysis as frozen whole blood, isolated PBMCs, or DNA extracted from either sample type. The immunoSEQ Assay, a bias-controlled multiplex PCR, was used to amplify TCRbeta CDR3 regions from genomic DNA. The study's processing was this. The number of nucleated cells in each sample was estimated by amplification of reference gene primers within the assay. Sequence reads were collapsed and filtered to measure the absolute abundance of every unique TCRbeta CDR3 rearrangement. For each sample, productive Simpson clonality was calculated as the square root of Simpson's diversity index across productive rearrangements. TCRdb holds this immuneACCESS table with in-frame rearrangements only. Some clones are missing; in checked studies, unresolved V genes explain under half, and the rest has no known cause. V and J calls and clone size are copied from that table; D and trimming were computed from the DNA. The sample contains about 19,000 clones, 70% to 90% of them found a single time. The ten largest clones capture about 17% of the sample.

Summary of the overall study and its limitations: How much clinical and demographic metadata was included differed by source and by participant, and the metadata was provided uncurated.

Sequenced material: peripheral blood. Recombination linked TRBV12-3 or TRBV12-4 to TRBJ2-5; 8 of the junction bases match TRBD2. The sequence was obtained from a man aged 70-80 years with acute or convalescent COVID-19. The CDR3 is CASSLRGGETQYF. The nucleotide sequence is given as TGTGCCAGCAGTTTACGGGGGGGAGAGACCCAGTACTTC.